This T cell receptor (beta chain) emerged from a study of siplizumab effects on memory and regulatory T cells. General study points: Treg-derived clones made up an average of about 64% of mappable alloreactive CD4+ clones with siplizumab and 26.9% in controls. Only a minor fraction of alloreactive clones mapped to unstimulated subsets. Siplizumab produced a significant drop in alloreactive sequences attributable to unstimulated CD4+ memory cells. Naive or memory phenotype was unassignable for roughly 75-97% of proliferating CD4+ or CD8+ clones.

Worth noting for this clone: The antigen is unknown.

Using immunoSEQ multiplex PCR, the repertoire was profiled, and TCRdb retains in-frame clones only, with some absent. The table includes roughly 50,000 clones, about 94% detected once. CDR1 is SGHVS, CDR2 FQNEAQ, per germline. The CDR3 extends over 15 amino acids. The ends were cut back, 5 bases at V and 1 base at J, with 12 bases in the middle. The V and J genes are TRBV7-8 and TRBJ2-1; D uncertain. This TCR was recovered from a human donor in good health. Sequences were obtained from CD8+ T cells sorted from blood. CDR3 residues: CASSLRSQSYNEQFF. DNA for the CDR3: TGTGCCAGCAGCCTAAGATCTCAGTCCTACAATGAGCAGTTCTTC.